The clone carrying this TCR beta chain was found once. This specimen belongs to a study of blood T cells in healthy people across ages. The use of a sample-barcoded 5' primer and a J-beta primer mix characterized a second PCR of about 7 to 12 cycles. Every single cDNA molecule received a tag from a template-switch adaptor with 12 random nucleotides. TCRdb itself ran the 5' RACE reads through MiXCR, one entry per CDR3 protein. The sample gives hundreds of thousands of distinct CDR3 sequences, 40% to 45% of which show up once; around 30% is in the top ten. V lost 7 bases and J lost 0; bases outside the gene matches: 15. The CDR3 totals 18 residues. CDR1 is MNHNS, CDR2 SASEGT, per germline. Aged roughly 6 to 100, donors were systemically healthy Caucasians from Russia. In each sample, at least 6.5 million PBMCs were isolated. At least 5.5 micrograms of total RNA were extracted per sample.

The chain joins TRBV6-1 to TRBJ2-3, with 8 bases identical to TRBD2. Sequencing was done on a sample of blood. The clonotype originates from an older man in good health. The CDR3 region has the DNA TGTGCCAGCACCTTAAATCCCTTGCGGGGGGCTAGCACAGATACGCAGTATTTT. Protein: CASTLNPLRGASTDTQYF.